These 8 T cell receptor beta chains were sequenced from one sample in a study of blood T cell repertoires in COVID-19. The data were produced by immunoSEQ multiplex PCR, yet TCRdb's version contains in-frame clones alone and is incomplete. The sample lists 150,000 to 200,000 clones, 84% seen once, with about 14% in the top ten. Sequenced sample: peripheral blood. These receptors all come from an older woman with COVID-19, enrolled during active disease.

This rearrangement joins TRBV28 to TRBJ2-3, with TRBD2 identical over 12 bases. J lost 8 bases, V lost 5 bases, and 17 bases had no gene match. Germline-derived CDR1 and CDR2 are MDHEN and SYDVKM. The CDR3 has 18 residues. The CDR3 region is CASSLAMTSGGPRGTQYF. As DNA, the CDR3 is TGTGCCAGCAGTCTAGCAATGACTAGCGGGGGACCGCGGGGTACGCAGTATTTT.

The J gene is TRBJ2-2, the V gene TRBV2, with D perhaps TRBD2 (5 bases). The CDR3 length is 13 residues. Trimming took off 7 bases at V and 5 bases at J, with 11 bases between the two ends. Germline V gene sequence: CDR1 SNHLY, CDR2 FYNNEI. The CDR3 DNA sequence: TGTGCCAGCACACCAGGAGGTACCGGGGAGCTGTTTTTT. It codes for CASTPGGTGELFF.

The V and J genes are TRBV7-8 and TRBJ1-5; unclear D gene. Looked up from germline, CDR1 is SGHVS and CDR2 is FQNEAQ. The CDR3 covers 14 residues. Trimming cost V 1 base and J 7 bases, with 11 bases left between them. This CDR3 is CASSLDTRGQPQHF. As DNA, the CDR3 is TGTGCCAGCAGCTTAGACACTCGAGGCCAGCCCCAGCATTTT.

This chain connects TRBV24-1 to TRBJ1-5; tentative D call: TRBD1 (6 bases). From germline, CDR1 is KGHDR and CDR2 SFDVKD. Trimming removed 4 bases at V and 6 bases at J, with 15 bases between. The CDR3 extends over 15 amino acids. Here the CDR3 DNA reads TGTGCCACCAGTGAATCCGGGGGGGCTCTTCAGCCCCAGCATTTT. Residues: CATSESGGALQPQHF.

The sample holds one count of this clone. This sequence joins TRBV28 and TRBJ1-2; D is ambiguous. V lost 6 bases to trimming and J lost 2 bases, with 4 bases between them. Looked up from germline, CDR1 is MDHEN and CDR2 is SYDVKM. CDR3 size: 11 residues. The CDR3 coding sequence is TGTGCCAGCAGACAGAACTATGGCTACACCTTC. Translated: CASRQNYGYTF.

This sequence joins TRBV29-1 and TRBJ1-1; TRBD1 matches 7 bases. Germline CDR1 is SQVTM and CDR2 is ANQGSEA. The CDR3 is made up of 16 amino acids. The J segment lost 1 base and the V segment lost 6 bases, leaving 14 bases of the junction unmatched. CDR3 coding DNA: TGCAGCGTCCGGGAGGGGGCGAGGTGGGGGAACACTGAAGCTTTCTTT. Translation gives CSVREGARWGNTEAFF.

This clone occurred once. V is TRBV20-1 and J is TRBJ2-5; 8 bases align to TRBD2. The CDR3 covers 11 residues. The V gene's germline CDR1 is DFQATT and CDR2 SNEGSKA (reference sequence). The CDR3 region has the DNA TGCGGGAGCGGGGGCCAAGAGACCCAGTACTTC. Its protein is CGSGGQETQYF.

The V and J genes are TRBV28 and TRBJ2-1; TRBD2 matches 7 bases. This CDR3 region has 15 residues. V was pared by 7 bases and J by 5 bases, with 11 bases of the junction left unmatched. Germline assignment: CDR1 MDHEN and CDR2 SYDVKM. The chain's CDR3 is CASKGAGTTNNEQFF. DNA for the CDR3: TGTGCCAGCAAAGGGGCCGGGACTACTAACAATGAGCAGTTCTTC. Filled out from reference TRBV28 and TRBJ2-1, the complete variable domain reads DVKVTQSSRYLVKRTGEKVFLECVQDMDHENMFWYRQDPGLGLRLIYFSYDVKMKEKGDIPEGYSVSREKKERFSLILESASTNQTSMYLCASKGAGTTNNEQFFGPGTRLTVL.